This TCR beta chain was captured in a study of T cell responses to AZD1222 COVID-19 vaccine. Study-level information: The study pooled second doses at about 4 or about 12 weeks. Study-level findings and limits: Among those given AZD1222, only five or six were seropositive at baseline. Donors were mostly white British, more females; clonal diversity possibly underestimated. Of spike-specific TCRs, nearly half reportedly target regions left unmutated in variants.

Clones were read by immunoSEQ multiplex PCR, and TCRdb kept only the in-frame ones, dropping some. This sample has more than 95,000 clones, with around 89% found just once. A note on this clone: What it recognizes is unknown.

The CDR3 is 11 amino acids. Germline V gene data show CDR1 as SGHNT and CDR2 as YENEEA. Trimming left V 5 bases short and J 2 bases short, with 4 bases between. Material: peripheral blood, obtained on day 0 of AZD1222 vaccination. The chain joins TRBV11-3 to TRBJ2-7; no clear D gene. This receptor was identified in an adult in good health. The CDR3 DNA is TGTGCCAGCAGCGCCACCTACGAGCAGTACTTC. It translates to CASSATYEQYF.